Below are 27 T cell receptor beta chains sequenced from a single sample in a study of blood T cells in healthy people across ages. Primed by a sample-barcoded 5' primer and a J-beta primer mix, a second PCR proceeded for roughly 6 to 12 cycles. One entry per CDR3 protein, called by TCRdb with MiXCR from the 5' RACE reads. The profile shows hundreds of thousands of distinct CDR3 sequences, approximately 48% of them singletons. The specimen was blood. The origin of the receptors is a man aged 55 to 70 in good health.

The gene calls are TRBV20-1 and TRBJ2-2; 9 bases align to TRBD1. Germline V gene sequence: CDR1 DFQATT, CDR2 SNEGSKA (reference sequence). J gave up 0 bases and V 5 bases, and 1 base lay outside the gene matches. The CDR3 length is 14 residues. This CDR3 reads CSARQGANTGELFF. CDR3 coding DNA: TGCAGTGCTCGACAGGGGGCGAACACCGGGGAGCTGTTTTTT.

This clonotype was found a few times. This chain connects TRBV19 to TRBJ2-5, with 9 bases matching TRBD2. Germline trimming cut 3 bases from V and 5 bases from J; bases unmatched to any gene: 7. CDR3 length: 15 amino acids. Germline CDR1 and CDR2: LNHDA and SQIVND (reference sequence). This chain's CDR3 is CASSIGGGAFETQYF. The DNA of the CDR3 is TGTGCCAGTAGTATTGGCGGGGGGGCGTTCGAGACCCAGTACTTC.

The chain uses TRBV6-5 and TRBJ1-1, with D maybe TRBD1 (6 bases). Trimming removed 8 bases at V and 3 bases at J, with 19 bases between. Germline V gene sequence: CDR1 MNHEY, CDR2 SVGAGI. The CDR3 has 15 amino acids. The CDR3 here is CASFLGGGVDTEAFF. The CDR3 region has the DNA TGTGCCAGCTTTCTCGGGGGGGGCGTGGACACTGAAGCTTTCTTT.

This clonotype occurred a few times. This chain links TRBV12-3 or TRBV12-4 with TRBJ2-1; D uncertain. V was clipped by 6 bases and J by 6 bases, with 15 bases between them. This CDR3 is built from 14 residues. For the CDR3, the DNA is TGTGCCAGCAGAATAAAAGGCCGACTCAATGAGCAGTTCTTC. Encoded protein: CASRIKGRLNEQFF.

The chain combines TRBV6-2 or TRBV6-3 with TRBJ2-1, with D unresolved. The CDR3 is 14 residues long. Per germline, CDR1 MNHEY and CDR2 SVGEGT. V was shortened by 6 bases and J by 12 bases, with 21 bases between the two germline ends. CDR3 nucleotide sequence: TGTGCCAGCAGCTCCCCCCAGTCGGTGGATGGGCAGTTCTTC. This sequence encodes CASSSPQSVDGQFF.

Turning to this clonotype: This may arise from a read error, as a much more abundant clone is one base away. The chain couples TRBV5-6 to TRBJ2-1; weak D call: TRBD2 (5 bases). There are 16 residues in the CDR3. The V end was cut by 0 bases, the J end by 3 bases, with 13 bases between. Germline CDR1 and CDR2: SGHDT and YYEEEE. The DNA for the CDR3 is TGTGCCAGCAGCTTGGATGCGAGGGAAGTCTACAATGAGCAGTTCTTC. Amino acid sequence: CASSLDAREVYNEQFF.

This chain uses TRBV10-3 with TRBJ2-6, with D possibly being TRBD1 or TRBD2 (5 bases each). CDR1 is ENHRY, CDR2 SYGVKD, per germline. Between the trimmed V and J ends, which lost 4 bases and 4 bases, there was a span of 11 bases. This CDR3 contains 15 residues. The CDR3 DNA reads TGTGCCATCAGTGGAGGGGCGCCCGGGGCCAACGTCCTGACTTTC. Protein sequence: CAISGGAPGANVLTF.

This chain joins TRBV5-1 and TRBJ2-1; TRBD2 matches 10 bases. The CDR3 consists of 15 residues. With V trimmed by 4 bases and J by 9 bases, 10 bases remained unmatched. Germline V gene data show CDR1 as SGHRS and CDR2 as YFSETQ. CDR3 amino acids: CASSLSAGGLVEQFF. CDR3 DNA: TGCGCCAGCAGCCTATCAGCGGGGGGGCTGGTTGAGCAGTTCTTC.

CDR3 in amino acids: CASSLVRYGGGRNEQYF. The CDR3 DNA reads TGTGCCAGCAGTCTAGTTCGGTATGGCGGGGGACGCAATGAGCAGTACTTC. The chain carries TRBV27 and TRBJ2-7; 7 positions match TRBD2. This CDR3 contains 17 residues. After removal of 5 bases from V and 7 bases from J, the junction contained 20 bases not matched to a gene. Germline CDR1 MNHEY, CDR2 SMNVEV (reference sequence).

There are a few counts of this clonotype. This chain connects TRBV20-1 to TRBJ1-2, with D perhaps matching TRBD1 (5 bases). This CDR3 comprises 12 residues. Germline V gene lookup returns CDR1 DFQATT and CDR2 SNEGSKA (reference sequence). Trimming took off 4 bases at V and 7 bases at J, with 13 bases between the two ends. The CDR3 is CSATQGITGYTF. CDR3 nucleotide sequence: TGCAGTGCTACCCAGGGTATTACTGGCTACACCTTC.

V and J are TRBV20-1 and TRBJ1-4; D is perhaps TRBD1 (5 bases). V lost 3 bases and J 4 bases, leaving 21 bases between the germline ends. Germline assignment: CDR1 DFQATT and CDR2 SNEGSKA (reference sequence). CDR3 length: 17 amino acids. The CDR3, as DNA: TGCAGTGCTAGTCGGAGCCAAAGACAGTACTATAATGAAAAACTGTTTTTT. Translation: CSASRSQRQYYNEKLFF.

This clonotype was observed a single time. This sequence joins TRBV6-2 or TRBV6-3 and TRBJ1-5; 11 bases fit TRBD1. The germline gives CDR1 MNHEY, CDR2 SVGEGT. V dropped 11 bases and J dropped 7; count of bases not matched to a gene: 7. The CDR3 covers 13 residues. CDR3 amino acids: CAGQGAVGQPQHF. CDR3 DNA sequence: TGTGCCGGACAGGGGGCTGTGGGACAGCCCCAGCATTTT.

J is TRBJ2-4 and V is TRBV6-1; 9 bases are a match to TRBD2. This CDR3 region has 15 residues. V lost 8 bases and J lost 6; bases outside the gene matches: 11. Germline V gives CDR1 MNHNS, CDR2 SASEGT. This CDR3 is CASAGGQGVTNIQYF. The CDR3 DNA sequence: TGTGCCAGCGCGGGGGGGCAGGGCGTCACAAACATTCAGTACTTC.

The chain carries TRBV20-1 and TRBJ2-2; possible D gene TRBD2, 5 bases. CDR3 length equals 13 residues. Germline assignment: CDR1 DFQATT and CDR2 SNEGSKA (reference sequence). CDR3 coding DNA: TGCAGCGGGGTTGACGGGAACACCGGGGAGCTGTTTTTT. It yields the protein CSGVDGNTGELFF.

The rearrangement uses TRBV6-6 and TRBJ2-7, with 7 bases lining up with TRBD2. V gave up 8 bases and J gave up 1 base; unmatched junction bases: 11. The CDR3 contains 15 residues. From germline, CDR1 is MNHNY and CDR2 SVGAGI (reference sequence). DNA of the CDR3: TGTGCCAGCGTCCCTCGGGCGGGGGAATCCTACGAGCAGTACTTC. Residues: CASVPRAGESYEQYF.

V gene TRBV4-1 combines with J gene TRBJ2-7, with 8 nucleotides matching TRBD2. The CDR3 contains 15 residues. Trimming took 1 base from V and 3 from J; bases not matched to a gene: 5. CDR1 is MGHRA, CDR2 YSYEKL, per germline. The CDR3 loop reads CASSQATSAVYEQYF. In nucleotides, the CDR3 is TGCGCCAGCAGCCAAGCGACTAGCGCTGTCTACGAGCAGTACTTC.

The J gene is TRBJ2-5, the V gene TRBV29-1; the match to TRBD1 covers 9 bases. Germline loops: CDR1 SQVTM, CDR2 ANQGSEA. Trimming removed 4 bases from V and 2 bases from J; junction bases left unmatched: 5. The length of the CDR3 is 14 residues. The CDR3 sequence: CSVGRGQGQETQYF. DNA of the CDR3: TGCAGCGTTGGGAGAGGACAGGGGCAAGAGACCCAGTACTTC.

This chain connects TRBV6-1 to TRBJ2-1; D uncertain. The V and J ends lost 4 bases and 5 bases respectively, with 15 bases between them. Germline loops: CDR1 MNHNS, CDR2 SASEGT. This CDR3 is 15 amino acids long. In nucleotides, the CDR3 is TGTGCCAGCAGTGGCCCAGGCATGAGCCACAATGAGCAGTTCTTC. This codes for CASSGPGMSHNEQFF.

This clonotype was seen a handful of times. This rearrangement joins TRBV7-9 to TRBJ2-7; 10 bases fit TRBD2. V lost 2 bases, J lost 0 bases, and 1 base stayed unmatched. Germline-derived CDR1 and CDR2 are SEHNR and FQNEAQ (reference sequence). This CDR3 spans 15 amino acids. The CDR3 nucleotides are TGTGCCAGCAGCTTACTAGCGGGGGCCTCCTACGAGCAGTACTTC. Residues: CASSLLAGASYEQYF. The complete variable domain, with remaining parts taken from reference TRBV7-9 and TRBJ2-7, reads DTGVSQNPRHKITKRGQNVTFRCDPISEHNRLYWYRQTLGQGPEFLTYFQNEAQLEKSRLLSDRFSAERPKGSFSTLEIQRTEQGDSAMYLCASSLLAGASYEQYFGPGTRLTVT.

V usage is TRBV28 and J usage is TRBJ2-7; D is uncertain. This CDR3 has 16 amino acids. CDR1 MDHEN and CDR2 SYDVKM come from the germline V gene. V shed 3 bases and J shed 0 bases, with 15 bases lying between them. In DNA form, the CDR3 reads TGTGCCAGCAGTTTCGCACGGAACGTTCTCTCCTACGAGCAGTACTTC. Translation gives CASSFARNVLSYEQYF.

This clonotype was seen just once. CDR3 protein: CASSYPAGPPYEQYF. The CDR3 DNA reads TGTGCCAGCAGTTACCCAGCGGGTCCTCCCTACGAGCAGTACTTC. The chain uses TRBV6-2 or TRBV6-3 and TRBJ2-7, with a weak D call TRBD2 (6 bases). Germline V gene sequence: CDR1 MNHEY, CDR2 SVGEGT. Deletions cut 2 bases from V and 2 bases from J, with 13 bases between. The CDR3 spans 15 residues.

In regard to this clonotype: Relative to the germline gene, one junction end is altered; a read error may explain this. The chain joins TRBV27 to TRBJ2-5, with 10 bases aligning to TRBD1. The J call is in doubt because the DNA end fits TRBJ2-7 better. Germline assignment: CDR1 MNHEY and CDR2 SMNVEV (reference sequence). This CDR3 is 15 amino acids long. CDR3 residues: CANSSPTGGYGEQYF. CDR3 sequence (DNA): TGTGCCAACAGTTCTCCGACAGGGGGCTATGGCGAGCAGTACTTC.

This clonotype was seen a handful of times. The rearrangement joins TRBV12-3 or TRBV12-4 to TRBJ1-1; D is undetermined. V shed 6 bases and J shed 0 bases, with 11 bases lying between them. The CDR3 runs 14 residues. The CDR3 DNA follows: TGTGCCAGCAGCTACAGAACCCTGAACACTGAAGCTTTCTTT. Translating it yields CASSYRTLNTEAFF.

The CDR3 nucleotides read TGTGCCAGCTCACCGGTAGGACGGCCCCAAGAGACCCAGTACTTC. The encoded protein is CASSPVGRPQETQYF. The rearrangement uses TRBV18 and TRBJ2-5; D remains unclear. Trimming took 3 bases from V and 1 from J, leaving 12 bases between them. This CDR3 has 15 residues. Germline V gene sequence: CDR1 KGHSH, CDR2 LQKENI.

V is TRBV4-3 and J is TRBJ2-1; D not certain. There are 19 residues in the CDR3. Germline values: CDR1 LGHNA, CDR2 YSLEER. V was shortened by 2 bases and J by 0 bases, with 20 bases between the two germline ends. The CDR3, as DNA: TGCGCCAGCAGCCAACCAGCCCCTCCCCGGCCTAGCTCCTACAATGAGCAGTTCTTC. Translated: CASSQPAPPRPSSYNEQFF.

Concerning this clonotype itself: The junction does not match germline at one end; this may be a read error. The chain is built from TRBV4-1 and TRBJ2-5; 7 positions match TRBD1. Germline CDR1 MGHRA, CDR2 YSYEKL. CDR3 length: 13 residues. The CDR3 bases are TGCGCCGGCAGCCACAGACAGGGCGAGACCCAGTACTTC. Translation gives CAGSHRQGETQYF.

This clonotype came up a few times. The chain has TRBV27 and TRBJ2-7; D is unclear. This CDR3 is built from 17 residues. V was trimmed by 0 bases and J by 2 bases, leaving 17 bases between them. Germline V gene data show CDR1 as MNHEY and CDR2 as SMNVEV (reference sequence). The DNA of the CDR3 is TGTGCCAGCAGTTTATCCCCGAGTCCTCTTAGACCCTACGAGCAGTACTTC. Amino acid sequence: CASSLSPSPLRPYEQYF.